These 20 T cell receptor beta chains share one sample of origin, sequenced in a study of read filtering for tumor transcriptome and immune sequencing (dated by TCRdb to the early 2020s). The data were produced on an Illumina HiSeq 4000. The Immunoverse kit was used to build TCR libraries from roughly 370 ng RNA, with molecular barcoded adaptors covering alpha/delta and beta/gamma chains. The public reads were reanalyzed by TCRdb: fastp trimming at Q25, MiXCR alignment, in-frame beta chains only. Identical CDR3 protein sequences are pooled into one entry, listed with their most common genes and DNA. Here the sample has approximately 90,000 distinct CDR3 sequences; about 12% occur a single time. About 15% of the sample lies in the top ten. Sequenced sample: a population of CD138-negative cells sorted from bone marrow. The cell subset or site label corresponds to: bone marrow mononuclear cells depleted of CD138+ plasma/myeloma cells by negative magnetic selection. Receptor source: a donor aged 40 or older with multiple myeloma.

This clonotype was observed many times. This rearrangement joins TRBV29-1 to TRBJ2-4; D gene unclear. The length of the CDR3 is 13 residues. Germline values: CDR1 SQVTM, CDR2 ANQGSEA. Trimming removed 8 bases from V and 0 bases from J, with 11 bases in between. The CDR3 region is CSWGWEAKNIQYF. The CDR3, as DNA: TGCAGCTGGGGTTGGGAAGCCAAAAACATTCAGTACTTC.

This clonotype was counted at least ten times. The V gene is TRBV6-1, the J gene TRBJ2-2; D gene uncertain. V gave up 1 base and J gave up 3 bases, with 21 bases separating them. The germline CDR1 and CDR2 sequences are MNHNS and SASEGT. The CDR3 consists of 19 residues. For the CDR3, the DNA is TGTGCCAGCAGTGAAGACGCTGTGCGGACCTATGGCTACACCGGGGAGCTGTTTTTT. Amino acid sequence: CASSEDAVRTYGYTGELFF.

This clonotype was recorded many times. CDR3 region: CASSYRGSGLHNEQFF. CDR3 sequence (DNA): TGTGCCAGCAGTTATCGTGGGTCAGGACTCCACAATGAGCAGTTCTTC. The rearrangement links TRBV6-5 to TRBJ2-1; D possibly corresponds to TRBD2 (5 bases). The CDR3 consists of 16 residues. V lost 3 bases, J lost 5 bases, and 17 bases lay in between. The V gene's germline CDR1 is MNHEY and CDR2 SVGAGI.

As concerns this clonotype: This may be a read error: a much more frequent sequence differs by one nucleotide. No conserved phenylalanine or tryptophan ends this CDR3, so it is likely a read error. The V and J genes are TRBV2 and TRBJ2-7; the match to TRBD1 covers 9 bases. The V gene end was trimmed by 5 bases and the J gene end by 4 bases; junction bases not matched to a gene: 6. The CDR3 runs to 14 residues. CDR1 is SNHLY and CDR2 is FYNNEI in the germline V gene. The CDR3: CASSPGTGTYEQYL. The CDR3 DNA sequence: TGTGCCAGCAGTCCCGGGACAGGGACATACGAGCAGTACCTC.

This clonotype was seen ten or more times. This chain connects TRBV12-5 to TRBJ2-5; 11 nucleotides line up with TRBD2. CDR3 length: 15 residues. CDR1 is LGHNT, CDR2 FRNRAP, per germline. Trimming cost V 5 bases and J 5 bases; bases outside gene matches: 7. The chain's CDR3 is CASGARLAGRETQYF. The CDR3 DNA is TGTGCTAGTGGTGCCAGACTAGCGGGAAGGGAGACCCAGTACTTC.

This clonotype came up many times. The rearrangement links TRBV29-1 to TRBJ2-1; D is unclear. This CDR3 spans 13 amino acids. Trimming took 6 bases from V and 4 from J, leaving 13 bases between them. CDR1 SQVTM and CDR2 ANQGSEA come from the germline V gene. The CDR3 protein is CSVHDSNYNEQFF. The CDR3 DNA follows: TGCAGCGTCCACGACTCGAATTACAATGAGCAGTTCTTC.

In this sample, this clonotype turned up a few times. The V call is TRBV4-2, the J call TRBJ1-2; no definite D call. The V and J ends lost 0 bases and 4 bases respectively, with 15 bases between them. This CDR3 is built from 16 residues. CDR1 and CDR2 (germline): LGHNA, YNFKEQ. The DNA of the CDR3 is TGTGCCAGCAGCCAAGAAGGAAACGACTTAGGCTATGGCTACACCTTC. Its translation is CASSQEGNDLGYGYTF.

The sample holds a few counts of this clonotype. The chain uses TRBV2 and TRBJ2-2, with D hard to call. CDR1 and CDR2 (germline): SNHLY, FYNNEI. Between the trimmed V and J ends, which lost 4 bases and 7 bases, there was a span of 19 bases. The CDR3 consists of 16 residues. CDR3 nucleotides: TGTGCCAGCAGTGTAGATATGAGCGCCGCCGGCGGGGAGCTGTTTTTT. This encodes CASSVDMSAAGGELFF.

This clonotype was seen ten or more times. J is TRBJ2-5 and V is TRBV5-5, with D possibly matching TRBD2 (7 bases). The CDR3 runs 16 residues. The germline V gene encodes CDR1 SGHKS and CDR2 YYEKEE (reference sequence). V was pared by 4 bases and J by 5 bases, with 21 bases between. CDR3 nucleotides: TGTGCCAGCAGCCCCAGAGGGGGGGGGAGTCGGGAGACCCAGTACTTC. Encoded protein: CASSPRGGGSRETQYF.

This clonotype has at least ten counts. The chain has TRBV15 and TRBJ2-7; perhaps TRBD2 as D (5 bases). This CDR3 has 14 amino acids. The V gene's germline CDR1 is LNHNV and CDR2 YYDKDF (reference sequence). V lost 0 bases and J 4 bases, leaving 10 bases between the germline ends. CDR3 amino acids: CATSRDRTQYEQYF. CDR3 DNA sequence: TGTGCCACCAGCAGAGATAGGACTCAATACGAGCAGTACTTC.

This clonotype was seen repeatedly, ten times or more. The CDR3 DNA follows: TGTGCCAGCAGTGAATCCCTCCCGGGACTAGCGGATTCGAGCTCCTACAATGAGCAGTTCTTC. It encodes CASSESLPGLADSSSYNEQFF. The gene calls are TRBV25-1 and TRBJ2-1; TRBD2 agrees at 11 bases. The CDR3 runs 21 residues. Trimming cost V 1 base and J 0 bases; bases outside gene matches: 14. Germline-derived CDR1 and CDR2 are MGHDK and SYGVNS.

A remark on this clonotype: A single base separates this from a much larger clone, so it may be a read error. Since no conserved phenylalanine or tryptophan closes the CDR3, a read error is the likely cause. J is TRBJ1-2 and V is TRBV4-1, with TRBD1 matching over 10 bases. The germline V gene has CDR1 MGHRA and CDR2 YSYEKL. The CDR3 consists of 15 residues. With 5 bases clipped from V and 4 bases from J, the junction kept 7 bases outside the gene matches. DNA for the CDR3: TGCGCCAGCAGCAGAGGAGGACAGGGGGGCTATGGCTACACCTCC. Translation: CASSRGGQGGYGYTS.

As to this clonotype: One base away lies a much larger clone, so this may be a sequencing read error. V gene TRBV20-1 combines with J gene TRBJ2-1, with 9 nucleotides matching TRBD2. V lost 6 bases and J lost 3; bases outside the gene matches: 3. The CDR3 has 13 amino acids. CDR1 is DFQATT, CDR2 SNEGSKA, per germline (reference sequence). This chain's CDR3 is CSAATSGYNEQFF. The CDR3, as DNA: TGCAGTGCGGCGACTAGCGGCTACAATGAGCAGTTCTTC.

This clonotype has a count of ten or more. An end of the junction does not agree with germline; a read error may underlie this. The CDR3 DNA is TGTGCCAGTAGTTCCCCTTGGGTCCTCCACTTT. This sequence encodes CASSSPWVLHF. The chain joins TRBV28 to TRBJ1-6; D remains ambiguous. Germline CDR1 MDHEN, CDR2 SYDVKM. The length of the CDR3 is 11 residues.

As for this clonotype: A single base is all that separates this from a far larger clone, so a read error is likely. The V gene is TRBV6-5, the J gene TRBJ2-1; maybe TRBD2 (6 bases). Germline V gene lookup returns CDR1 MNHEY and CDR2 SVGAGI. Trimming stripped 10 bases from V and 6 bases from J, with 22 bases between. The CDR3 length is 15 residues. The CDR3 loop reads CAIRAETSGGNEQFF. DNA for the CDR3: TGTGCCATCCGGGCCGAGACTAGTGGGGGCAATGAGCAGTTCTTC.

This clonotype came up many times. The rearrangement uses TRBV7-9 and TRBJ2-7, with D possibly being TRBD1 or TRBD2 (5 bases each). This CDR3 has 17 amino acids. Germline assignment: CDR1 SEHNR and CDR2 FQNEAQ (reference sequence). The ends were cut back, 2 bases at V and 0 bases at J, with 17 bases in the middle. The CDR3 sequence: CASSLTPRDGSSYEQYF. The CDR3 nucleotides are TGTGCCAGCAGCTTAACCCCACGGGACGGTAGCTCCTACGAGCAGTACTTC.

In this sample, this clonotype turned up many times. The chain is built from TRBV6-1 and TRBJ2-3; D not certain. V was clipped by 2 bases and J by 4 bases, with 13 bases between them. This CDR3 is 15 amino acids long. Germline V lookup: CDR1 MNHNS, CDR2 SASEGT. In nucleotides, the CDR3 is TGTGCCAGCAGTGAACCCGGTCGGAGCGCAGATACGCAGTATTTT. Its protein is CASSEPGRSADTQYF.

This clonotype came up many times. The gene calls are TRBV6-5 and TRBJ2-5, with D perhaps TRBD1 (6 bases). The CDR3 has 16 residues. The ends were cut back, 6 bases at V and 0 bases at J, with 17 bases in the middle. Looked up from germline, CDR1 is MNHEY and CDR2 is SVGAGI. The CDR3 region has the DNA TGTGCCAGCAGACAGGGCCTCAAGAAGTACCAAGAGACCCAGTACTTC. Its protein is CASRQGLKKYQETQYF.

Ten or more counts support this clonotype. The J gene is TRBJ2-3, the V gene TRBV4-1, with 12 bases that match TRBD1. V was pared by 2 bases and J by 5 bases, with 17 bases of the junction left unmatched. Per the germline V gene, CDR1 is MGHRA and CDR2 is YSYEKL. The CDR3 sequence is 20 residues long. The CDR3 loop reads CASSQPSLSVGTGGEDTQYF. The CDR3 DNA follows: TGCGCCAGCAGCCAACCTTCACTTTCCGTCGGGACAGGGGGCGAAGATACGCAGTATTTT.

This clonotype was seen more than once but under ten times. The chain is built from TRBV18 and TRBJ1-3, with D unresolved. The V end lost 8 bases, the J end lost 0 bases, and 17 bases lay between the germline ends. The CDR3 runs 16 residues. In germline, CDR1 is KGHSH, CDR2 LQKENI. The CDR3 spells CASTKERRDSGNTIYF. The CDR3 coding sequence is TGTGCCAGCACAAAAGAAAGACGGGACTCTGGAAACACCATATATTTT.